The following is a T cell receptor beta chain sequence with its context. The data belong to a study of control samples from healthy donors and cancer patients. Trimming left V 8 bases short and J 4 bases short, with 9 bases between. The germline gives CDR1 MNHEY, CDR2 SVGAGI. This CDR3 has 11 amino acids. Using immunoSEQ multiplex PCR, the repertoire was profiled, and TCRdb retains in-frame clones only, with some absent. The sample yields 150,000 to 200,000 clones, nearly 90% seen once. The TCR originated in a woman aged 45-59 years in good health. Sequenced material: blood. This chain links TRBV6-5 with TRBJ2-7; D is unresolved. In nucleotides, the CDR3 is TGTGCCAGCGGAGCACCTTACGAGCAGTACTTC. This sequence encodes CASGAPYEQYF.